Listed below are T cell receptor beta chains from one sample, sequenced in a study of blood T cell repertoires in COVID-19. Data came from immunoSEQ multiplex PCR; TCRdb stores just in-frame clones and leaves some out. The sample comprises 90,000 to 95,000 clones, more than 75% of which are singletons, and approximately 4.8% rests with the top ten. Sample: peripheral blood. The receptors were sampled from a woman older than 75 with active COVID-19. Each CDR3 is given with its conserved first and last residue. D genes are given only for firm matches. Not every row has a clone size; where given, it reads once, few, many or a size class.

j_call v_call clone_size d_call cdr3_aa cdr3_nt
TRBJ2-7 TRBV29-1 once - CSVRQGPGTYEQYF TGCAGCGTGCGACAGGGCCCTGGGACTTACGAGCAGTACTTC
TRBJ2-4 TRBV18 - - CASSPGGAENNVQYF TGTGCCAGCTCACCCGGAGGTGCGGAAAACAACGTTCAGTACTTC
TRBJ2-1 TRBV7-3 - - CASSAPGDNHNEQFF TGTGCCAGCAGCGCCCCCGGGGACAATCACAATGAGCAGTTCTTC
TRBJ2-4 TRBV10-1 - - CASSESDLEGKNIQYF TGCGCCAGCAGTGAGTCGGATCTCGAGGGAAAAAACATTCAGTACTTC
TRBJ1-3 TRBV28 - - CASSLLRPSRNTIYF TGTGCCAGCAGTTTGCTGAGGCCCTCGCGGAACACCATATATTTT
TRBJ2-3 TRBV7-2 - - CASSLVSSTDTQYF TGTGCCAGCAGCTTAGTTTCGAGCACAGATACGCAGTATTTT
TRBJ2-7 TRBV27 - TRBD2 CASSPSSGRNYEQYF TGTGCCAGCAGTCCCTCTAGCGGGAGGAACTACGAGCAGTACTTC
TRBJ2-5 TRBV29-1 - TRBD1 CSASGTGEVWETQYF TGCAGCGCATCCGGGACAGGGGAGGTATGGGAGACCCAGTACTTC
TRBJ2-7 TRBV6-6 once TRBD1 CASRQGIHYEQYF TGTGCCAGCAGACAGGGGATACACTACGAGCAGTACTTC
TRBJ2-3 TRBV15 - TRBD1 CATSWGQGASTDTQYF TGTGCCACCAGCTGGGGCCAGGGGGCTAGCACAGATACGCAGTATTTT
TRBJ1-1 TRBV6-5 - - CASTGQLNTEAFF TGTGCCAGCACAGGACAGTTGAACACTGAAGCTTTCTTT
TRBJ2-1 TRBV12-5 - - CASGFEGDEQFF TGTGCTAGTGGTTTTGAAGGGGATGAGCAGTTCTTC
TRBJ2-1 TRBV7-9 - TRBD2 CASSSGTIYNEQFF TGTGCCAGCAGCTCCGGGACTATCTACAATGAGCAGTTCTTC
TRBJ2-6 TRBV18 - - CASSPRRDPNVLTF TGTGCCAGCTCACCACGGAGGGACCCCAACGTCCTGACTTTC
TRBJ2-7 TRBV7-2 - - CASSFRQSSGEQYF TGTGCCAGCAGCTTCAGACAGTCCTCAGGCGAGCAGTACTTC
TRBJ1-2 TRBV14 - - CASSPDTRGNYGYTF TGTGCCAGCAGCCCGGACACCCGCGGTAACTATGGCTACACCTTC
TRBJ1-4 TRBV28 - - CASSLYPRGEKLFF TGTGCCAGCAGTTTATACCCTAGGGGCGAAAAACTGTTTTTT
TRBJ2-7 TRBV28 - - CASSLGSGSYEQYF TGTGCCAGCAGTTTAGGGTCCGGGAGTTACGAGCAGTACTTC
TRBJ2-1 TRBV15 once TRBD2 CATSRGGRASGRENEQFF TGTGCCACCAGCAGAGGGGGCAGGGCTAGCGGGAGAGAAAATGAGCAGTTCTTC
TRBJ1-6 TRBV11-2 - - CASSPQRGYSPLHF TGTGCCAGCAGCCCTCAACGGGGATATTCACCCCTCCACTTT
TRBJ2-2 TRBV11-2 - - CASSLFSGLITGELFF TGTGCCAGCAGCTTATTTTCAGGGTTGATCACCGGGGAGCTGTTTTTT
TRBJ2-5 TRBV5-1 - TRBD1 CASSFTGGVETQYF TGCGCCAGCAGCTTTACAGGGGGCGTTGAGACCCAGTACTTC
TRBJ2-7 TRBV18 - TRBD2 CASSRTSGGTSYEQYF TGTGCCAGCTCACGGACTAGCGGAGGGACCTCCTACGAGCAGTACTTC
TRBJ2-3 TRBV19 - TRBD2 CASSMGLAADTQYF TGTGCCAGTAGTATGGGTCTAGCGGCAGATACGCAGTATTTT
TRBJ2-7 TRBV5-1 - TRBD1 CASSLEGTGGEDEQYF TGCGCCAGCAGCTTGGAGGGGACAGGGGGCGAGGACGAGCAGTACTTC
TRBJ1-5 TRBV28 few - CAITQGGNQPQHF TGTGCCATTACACAGGGAGGGAATCAGCCCCAGCATTTT
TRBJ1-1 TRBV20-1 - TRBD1 CSASSGRGRTEAFF TGCAGTGCTAGTTCGGGCAGGGGGCGGACTGAAGCTTTCTTT
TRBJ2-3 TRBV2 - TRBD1 CAGRQGANTQYF TGTGCCGGACGACAGGGGGCTAATACGCAGTATTTT
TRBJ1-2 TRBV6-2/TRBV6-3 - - CASSSVGRGNGYTF TGTGCCAGCAGTTCGGTGGGGCGGGGGAATGGCTACACCTTC
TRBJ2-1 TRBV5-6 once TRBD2 CASSLVLADSYNEQFF TGTGCCAGCAGCTTGGTTCTAGCGGACTCCTACAATGAGCAGTTCTTC
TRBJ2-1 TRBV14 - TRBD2 CASSQALGTSGRAVDNEQFF TGTGCCAGCAGCCAAGCTCTTGGGACTAGCGGGAGGGCCGTGGACAATGAGCAGTTCTTC
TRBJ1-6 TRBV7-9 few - CASSSPGGRQGTPLHF TGTGCCAGCAGCTCTCCGGGGGGACGCCAGGGGACACCCCTCCACTTT
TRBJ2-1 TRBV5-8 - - CASDPGQSSYNEQFF TGTGCCAGCGATCCGGGACAAAGCTCCTACAATGAGCAGTTCTTC
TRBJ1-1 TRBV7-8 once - CASSLAGDTAEAFF TGTGCCAGCAGCTTGGCAGGGGATACGGCTGAAGCTTTCTTT
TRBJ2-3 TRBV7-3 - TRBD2 CASSLPLAGGGPDTQYF TGTGCCAGCAGCTTACCCCTAGCGGGAGGGGGTCCAGATACGCAGTATTTT
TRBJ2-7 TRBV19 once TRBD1 CASSTRGQGSYEQYF TGTGCCAGTAGTACCAGGGGACAGGGGTCGTACGAGCAGTACTTC
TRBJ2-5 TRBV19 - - CASRPRPGETQYF TGTGCCAGTAGGCCCAGACCCGGGGAGACCCAGTACTTC
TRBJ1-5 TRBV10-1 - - CASSRTASNQPQHF TGCGCCAGCAGTCGGACAGCTAGCAATCAGCCCCAGCATTTT
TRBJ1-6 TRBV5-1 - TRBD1 CASSFSGQYNSPLHF TGCGCCAGCAGCTTTTCGGGACAGTATAATTCACCCCTCCACTTT
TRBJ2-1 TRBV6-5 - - CASSYRDNEQFF TGTGCCAGCAGTTACCGGGACAATGAGCAGTTCTTC
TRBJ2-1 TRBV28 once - CASSLNLGTVGSEQFF TGTGCCAGCAGTTTAAATTTGGGGACCGTCGGGAGTGAGCAGTTCTTC
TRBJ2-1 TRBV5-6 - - CASSLVVVFGSYNEQFF TGTGCCAGCAGCTTGGTTGTTGTTTTCGGCTCCTACAATGAGCAGTTCTTC
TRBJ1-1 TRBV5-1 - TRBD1 CASSSTTGPMNTEAFF TGCGCCAGCAGCTCCACGACAGGGCCCATGAACACTGAAGCTTTCTTT
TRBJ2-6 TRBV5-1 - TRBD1 CASSPPGQGYGANVLTF TGCGCCAGCAGCCCCCCGGGACAGGGGTACGGGGCCAACGTCCTGACTTTC
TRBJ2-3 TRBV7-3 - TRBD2 CASSRLAGVADTQYF TGTGCCAGCTCCCGACTAGCGGGAGTTGCCGATACGCAGTATTTT
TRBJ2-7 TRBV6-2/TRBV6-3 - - CASSYRVGLLRYEQYF TGTGCCAGCAGTTACCGTGTGGGGCTCCTAAGATACGAGCAGTACTTC